This TCR beta chain was captured by sequencing in a study of CD8+ T cells in alopecia areata. Overall study results and limits: On tofacitinib, scalp and blood still held many of the expanded lesional clones. In scalp, tofacitinib significantly decreased clonality and expanded CD8+ clones among the top 100. The link between baseline CD8+ expansion and response remains uncertain with one nonresponder.

Treatment defined: oral pan-JAK inhibitor, 5-10 mg twice daily. Trimming removed 4 bases at V and 0 bases at J, with 10 bases between. The germline CDR1 and CDR2 sequences are LGHNA and YSLEER. The CDR3 is 15 amino acids. RNA was isolated and reverse transcribed to cDNA, the sequencing template. Clones were read by immunoSEQ multiplex PCR, and TCRdb kept only the in-frame ones, dropping some. The sample contains roughly 98,000 clones, around 55% of which appear only once. This clone was observed a handful of times. Its target is unknown. The clonotype comes from a human donor with alopecia areata. Here the sequenced sample was CD8+ T cells sorted from blood, taken at week 4, from a patient treated with tofacitinib. The rearrangement links TRBV4-3 to TRBJ2-1; D not resolved. The CDR3 region has the DNA TGCGCCAGCAGCCCGGACGGCAGCTCCTACAATGAGCAGTTCTTC. Its protein product is CASSPDGSSYNEQFF.